The 19 T cell receptor beta chains presented below share a single source sample, sequenced in a study of control samples from healthy donors and cancer patients (dated by TCRdb to the early 2020s). Libraries came from the immunoSEQ multiplex PCR assay. Drawn from immuneACCESS, this table holds only the in-frame rearrangements with V and J called that TCRdb kept. Clones are partly lost; checked studies trace under half to an unresolved V gene and leave the rest unexplained. Present in this sample are around 130,000 clones, 85% to 90% of which were seen just once. The ten biggest clones cover 9.5% to 13% of the sample. Sequenced material: blood. These receptors came from a man between 25 and 39 years old in good health.

The gene calls are TRBV7-2 and TRBJ1-6; D gene unclear. Germline V gene data show CDR1 as SGHTA and CDR2 as FQGNSA. V lost 4 bases and J 7 bases, leaving 5 bases between the germline ends. The CDR3 runs to 12 residues. The CDR3 protein is CASSSRNSPLHF. CDR3 bases: TGTGCCAGCAGCTCCCGAAATTCACCCCTCCACTTT.

This clone was recorded once. The chain couples TRBV10-3 to TRBJ1-4; the D gene is possibly TRBD1 (5 bases). Germline V CDR1 and CDR2: ENHRY, SYGVKD. This CDR3 is built from 17 residues. Trimming removed 0 bases at V and 7 bases at J, with 18 bases between. The DNA of the CDR3 is TGTGCCATCAGTGAGTCGACGATGGGGGTCAACGCTGAAAAACTGTTTTTT. Protein: CAISESTMGVNAEKLFF.

The chain uses TRBV23-1 and TRBJ1-4; 7 bases line up with TRBD1. TRBV23-1 is classed as an ORF, of uncertain function. The V gene end was trimmed by 1 base and the J gene end by 7 bases; junction bases not matched to a gene: 6. The CDR3 has 15 amino acids. This CDR3 reads CASSQCRQGGEKLFF. The CDR3 DNA sequence: TGCGCCAGCAGTCAATGCCGACAGGGTGGTGAAAAACTGTTTTTT.

The chain links TRBV11-2 to TRBJ1-2; 7 positions agree with TRBD1. The V gene's germline CDR1 is SGHAT and CDR2 FQNNGV. The CDR3 contains 13 residues. With V trimmed by 5 bases and J by 6 bases, 6 bases remained unmatched. The CDR3 coding sequence is TGTGCCAGCAGCCTCGGACAGGCTGATGGCTACACCTTC. Amino acids: CASSLGQADGYTF.

V gene TRBV18 combines with J gene TRBJ2-5; D remains ambiguous. The CDR3 consists of 14 residues. The germline CDR1 and CDR2 sequences are KGHSH and LQKENI. Trimming pared 2 bases from V and 5 bases from J, leaving 12 bases between. The CDR3 coding sequence is TGTGCCAGCTCACCAAGAGATGGGGATGAGACCCAGTACTTC. Amino acids: CASSPRDGDETQYF.

The CDR3 reads CASSPQQGAYTEAFF. CDR3 nucleotides: TGTGCCAGCAGCCCCCAGCAGGGGGCCTACACTGAAGCTTTCTTT. J is TRBJ1-1 and V is TRBV16; 8 bases map to TRBD1. The germline V gene has CDR1 KGHSY and CDR2 FQNENV. The J segment lost 3 bases and the V segment lost 4 bases, leaving 7 bases of the junction unmatched. CDR3 size: 15 residues.

V usage is TRBV6-5 and J usage is TRBJ2-3; TRBD2 matches at 16 bases. With 0 bases clipped from V and 10 bases from J, the junction kept 1 base outside the gene matches. The CDR3 consists of 15 residues. From germline, CDR1 is MNHEY and CDR2 SVGAGI. The CDR3 coding sequence is TGTGCCAGCAGTTACTCGGGGACTAGCGGGGGGGCGCAGTATTTT. It is translated as CASSYSGTSGGAQYF.

CDR3 region: CSVAVGMVGEIGYTF. Written as DNA, the CDR3 is TGCAGCGTTGCTGTCGGTATGGTCGGGGAGATTGGCTACACCTTC. This chain connects TRBV29-1 to TRBJ1-2; D not certain. V was clipped by 4 bases and J by 7 bases, with 22 bases between them. The germline gives CDR1 SQVTM, CDR2 ANQGSEA. This CDR3 spans 15 amino acids.

The rearrangement joins TRBV29-1 to TRBJ2-3; D gene ambiguous. Germline V gene sequence: CDR1 SQVTM, CDR2 ANQGSEA. Trimming removed 3 bases at V and 2 bases at J, with 6 bases between. The CDR3 has 12 residues. The CDR3 coding sequence is TGCAGCGTTGACCCTAACACAGATACGCAGTATTTT. Its protein is CSVDPNTDTQYF.

This clone was seen just once. V gene TRBV4-1 combines with J gene TRBJ2-7; 10 nucleotides match TRBD2. The CDR3 consists of 15 residues. The germline gives CDR1 MGHRA, CDR2 YSYEKL. With 4 bases clipped from V and 3 bases from J, the junction kept 6 bases outside the gene matches. CDR3 bases: TGCGCCAGCAGCCCAGGACTAGCGGAGCTCTACGAGCAGTACTTC. Its protein product is CASSPGLAELYEQYF.

This chain uses TRBV9 with TRBJ2-3; the D is unclear. Trimming removed 0 bases from V and 6 bases from J, with 8 bases in between. The CDR3 has 13 amino acids. CDR1 and CDR2 from the germline V gene are SGDLS and YYNGEE. The CDR3 spells CASSVGMGDTQYF. The CDR3 nucleotides are TGTGCCAGCAGCGTAGGCATGGGGGATACGCAGTATTTT. The full variable domain, its missing parts supplied by reference TRBV9 and TRBJ2-3, is DSGVTQTPKHLITATGQRVTLRCSPRSGDLSVYWYQQSLDQGLQFLIQYYNGEERAKGNILERFSAQQFPDLHSELNLSSLELGDSALYFCASSVGMGDTQYFGPGTRLTVL.

The rearrangement links TRBV6-1 to TRBJ1-5; the D is unclear. The CDR3 is 15 amino acids. The germline V gene has CDR1 MNHNS and CDR2 SASEGT. V lost 0 bases and J lost 4, with 10 bases in between. CDR3 amino acids: CASSEASIPNQPQHF. DNA for the CDR3: TGTGCCAGCAGTGAAGCTAGTATCCCTAATCAGCCCCAGCATTTT.

The chain recombines TRBV29-1 with TRBJ1-6; 7 positions agree with TRBD1. V lost 6 bases to trimming and J lost 5 bases; unmatched junction nucleotides: 7. The CDR3 runs 14 residues. Germline values: CDR1 SQVTM, CDR2 ANQGSEA. CDR3 amino acids: CSVQRDRDNSPLHF. The CDR3, as DNA: TGCAGCGTACAGCGGGACAGAGATAATTCACCCCTCCACTTT.

Only a few counts were recorded for this clone. J is TRBJ2-1 and V is TRBV27; no firm D call. Per germline, CDR1 MNHEY and CDR2 SMNVEV (reference sequence). The V gene lost 0 bases and the J gene lost 4 bases, with 4 bases spanning the gap. The CDR3 totals 13 residues. CDR3 sequence (DNA): TGTGCCAGCAGTTTATCCAGGTACAATGAGCAGTTCTTC. Protein sequence: CASSLSRYNEQFF.

The chain uses TRBV6-1 and TRBJ2-3, with D unresolved. V was pared by 0 bases and J by 7 bases, with 5 bases between. The CDR3 loop spans 12 amino acids. Germline V gene sequence: CDR1 MNHNS, CDR2 SASEGT. CDR3 in amino acids: CASSEAGYTQYF. The CDR3 DNA reads TGTGCCAGCAGTGAAGCGGGGTATACGCAGTATTTT.

This rearrangement joins TRBV18 to TRBJ2-5; no clear D. The CDR3 consists of 13 residues. Trimming removed 3 bases at V and 4 bases at J, with 9 bases between. The germline gives CDR1 KGHSH, CDR2 LQKENI. CDR3 amino acids: CASSPRNRETQYF. The CDR3 nucleotides read TGTGCCAGCTCACCTCGAAACCGAGAGACCCAGTACTTC.

This clone came up a few times. The V gene is TRBV18, the J gene TRBJ1-2; possibly TRBD1 for D (6 bases). There are 15 residues in the CDR3. Trimming stripped 3 bases from V and 7 bases from J, with 18 bases between. Germline lookup yields CDR1 KGHSH and CDR2 LQKENI. For the CDR3, the DNA is TGTGCCAGCTCACCCTACCGACAGGAAGAAAGTGGCTACACCTTC. This codes for CASSPYRQEESGYTF.

Points on this clone: The junction differs from germline at one of its ends, possibly a read error. The chain couples TRBV5-1 to TRBJ2-7; 8 bases align to TRBD1. The CDR3 contains 14 residues. Germline V lookup: CDR1 SGHRS, CDR2 YFSETQ. CDR3 in DNA: TGCGCCAGCAGCACTGGACAGGGTGGCTACGGGCAGTACTTC. This translates into CASSTGQGGYGQYF.

The sample holds one count of this clone. The CDR3 bases are TGTGCCAGCAGTGACAGGACGGAATATGGCTACACCTTC. Residues: CASSDRTEYGYTF. This chain connects TRBV12-3 or TRBV12-4 to TRBJ1-2; TRBD1 might be the D (6 bases). CDR3 size: 13 residues. V lost 5 bases to trimming and J lost 5 bases, with 12 bases between them.